The present TCR beta chain was sequenced within a study of blood T cell repertoires in COVID-19. Overall study: T cells, B-cell-depleted T cells, or PBMCs supplied cDNA or gDNA.

Recruited during active infection, patients (from Seattle) were subsequently followed longitudinally. Germline trimming cut 9 bases from V and 8 bases from J; bases unmatched to any gene: 8. The CDR3 spans 14 residues. Germline lookup yields CDR1 MNHEY and CDR2 SMNVEV (reference sequence). The repertoire was sequenced with immunoSEQ multiplex PCR; TCRdb's copy has only in-frame clones and lacks some. Of some 180,000 clones listed, 81% are singletons. Sequences were obtained from peripheral blood. This clonotype was obtained from a middle-aged woman with COVID-19, enrolled during active disease. This chain joins TRBV27 and TRBJ2-1; TRBD2 agrees at 12 bases. This CDR3 reads CASLLAGGPHEQFF. The CDR3 DNA reads as TGTGCCAGTTTGCTAGCGGGAGGGCCCCATGAGCAGTTCTTC.